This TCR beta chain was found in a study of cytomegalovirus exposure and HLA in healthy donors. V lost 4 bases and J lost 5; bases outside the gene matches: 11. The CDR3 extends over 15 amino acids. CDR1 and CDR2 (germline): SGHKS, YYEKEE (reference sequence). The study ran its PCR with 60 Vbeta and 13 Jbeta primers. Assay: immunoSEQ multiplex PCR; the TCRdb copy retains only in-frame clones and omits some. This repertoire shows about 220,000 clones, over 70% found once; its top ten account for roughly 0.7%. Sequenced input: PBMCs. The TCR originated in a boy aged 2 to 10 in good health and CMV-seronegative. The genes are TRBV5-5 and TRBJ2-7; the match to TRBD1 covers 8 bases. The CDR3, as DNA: TGTGCCAGCAGCGTCCAGGGGGCGCTTCTCGACGAGCAGTACTTC. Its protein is CASSVQGALLDEQYF.